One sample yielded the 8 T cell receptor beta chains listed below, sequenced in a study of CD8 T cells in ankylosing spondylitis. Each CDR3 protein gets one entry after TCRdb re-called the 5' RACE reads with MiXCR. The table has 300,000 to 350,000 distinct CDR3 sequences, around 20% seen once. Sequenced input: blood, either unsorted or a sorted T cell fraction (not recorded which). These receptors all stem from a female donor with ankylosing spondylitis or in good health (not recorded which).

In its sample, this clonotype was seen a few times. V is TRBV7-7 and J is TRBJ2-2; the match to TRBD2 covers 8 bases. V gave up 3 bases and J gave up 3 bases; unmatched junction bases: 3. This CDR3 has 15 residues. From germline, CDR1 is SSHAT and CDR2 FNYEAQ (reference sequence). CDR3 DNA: TGTGCCAGCAGCTTTCAAGCGGGGGACACCGGGGAGCTGTTTTTT. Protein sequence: CASSFQAGDTGELFF.

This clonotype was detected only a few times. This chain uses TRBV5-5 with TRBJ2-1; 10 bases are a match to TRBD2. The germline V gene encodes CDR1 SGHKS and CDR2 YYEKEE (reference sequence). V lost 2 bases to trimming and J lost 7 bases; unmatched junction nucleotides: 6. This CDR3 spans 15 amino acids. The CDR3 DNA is TGTGCCAGCAGCTTCTCTAGCGGGAGAAGTAATGAGCAGTTCTTC. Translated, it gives CASSFSSGRSNEQFF.

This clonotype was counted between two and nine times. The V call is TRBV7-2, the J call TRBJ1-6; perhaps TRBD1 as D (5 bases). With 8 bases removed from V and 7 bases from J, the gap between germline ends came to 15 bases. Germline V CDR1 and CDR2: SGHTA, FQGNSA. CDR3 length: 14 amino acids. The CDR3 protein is CASGTGVKNSPLHF. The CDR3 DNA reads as TGTGCCAGCGGAACGGGGGTAAAAAATTCACCCCTCCACTTT.

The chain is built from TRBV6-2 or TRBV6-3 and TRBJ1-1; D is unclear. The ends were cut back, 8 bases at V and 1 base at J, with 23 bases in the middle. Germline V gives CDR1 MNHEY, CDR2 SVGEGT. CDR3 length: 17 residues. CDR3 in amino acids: CASQTFLGPIRNTEAFF. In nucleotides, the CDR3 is TGTGCCAGCCAAACGTTTCTGGGCCCAATACGGAACACTGAAGCTTTCTTT.

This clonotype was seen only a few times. The CDR3 region has the DNA TGTGCCAGCAGCAAAGCGCTTTTGAGGGTATGGGGTAATTCACCCCTCCACTTT. Amino acids: CASSKALLRVWGNSPLHF. This chain joins TRBV21-1 and TRBJ1-6. TRBV21-1 is designated a pseudogene. CDR3 length: 18 residues.

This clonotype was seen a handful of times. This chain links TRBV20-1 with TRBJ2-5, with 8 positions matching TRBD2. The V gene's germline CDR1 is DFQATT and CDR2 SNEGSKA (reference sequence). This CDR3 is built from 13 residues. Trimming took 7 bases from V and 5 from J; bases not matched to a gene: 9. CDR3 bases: TGCAGTGTTGTGGCTAGCGGGTCGGAGACCCAGTACTTC. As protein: CSVVASGSETQYF.

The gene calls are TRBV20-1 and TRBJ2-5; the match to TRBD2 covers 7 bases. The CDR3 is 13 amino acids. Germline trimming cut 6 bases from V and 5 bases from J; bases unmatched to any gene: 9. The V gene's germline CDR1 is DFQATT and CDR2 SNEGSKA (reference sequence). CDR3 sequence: CSAPLASLETQYF. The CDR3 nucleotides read TGCAGTGCCCCACTAGCGTCTTTGGAGACCCAGTACTTC.

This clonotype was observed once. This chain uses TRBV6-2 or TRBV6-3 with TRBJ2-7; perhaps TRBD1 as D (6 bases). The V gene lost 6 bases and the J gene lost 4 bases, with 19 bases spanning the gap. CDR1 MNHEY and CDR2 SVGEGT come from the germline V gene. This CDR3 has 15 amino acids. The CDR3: CASSPLGARAYEQYF. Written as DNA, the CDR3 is TGTGCCAGCAGCCCATTGGGGGCCAGAGCATACGAGCAGTACTTC.